The 13 T cell receptor beta chains listed next were all sequenced from one sample in a study of tumor-infiltrating lymphocytes in localized non-small cell lung cancer. TCRdb's table, derived via immunoSEQ multiplex PCR, lists solely in-frame clones and lacks some. This sample has around 9,600 clones, with more than 75% found just once. Sequenced material: lung tumor tissue. These receptors all come from a human donor with non-small cell lung cancer.

The V call is TRBV10-3, the J call TRBJ2-2; D uncertain. Germline CDR1 and CDR2: ENHRY and SYGVKD. V was cut by 0 bases and J by 4 bases, with 18 bases left in between. CDR3 length: 18 residues. The DNA for the CDR3 is TGTGCCATCAGTGAGTCAAGCAGGCCGACACGACCCACCGGGGAGCTGTTTTTT. Translated: CAISESSRPTRPTGELFF.

This clone counts as medium-sized. The chain links TRBV6-5 to TRBJ1-5; 8 nucleotides align to TRBD1. Per germline, CDR1 MNHEY and CDR2 SVGAGI. The CDR3 loop spans 15 amino acids. J gave up 7 bases and V 2 bases, and 7 bases lay outside the gene matches. CDR3 region: CASSYDRGSGQPQHF. Here the CDR3 DNA reads TGTGCCAGCAGTTACGACAGGGGCAGCGGGCAGCCCCAGCATTTT.

By proportion, this clone is medium-sized. The chain joins TRBV30 to TRBJ1-1; no definite D call. The CDR3 sequence is 12 residues long. Germline values: CDR1 GTSNPN, CDR2 SVGIG (reference sequence). V lost 1 base and J lost 4, with 7 bases in between. The CDR3: CAWSAEPTEAFF. The CDR3 DNA reads as TGTGCCTGGAGTGCAGAGCCCACTGAAGCTTTCTTT.

The V and J genes are TRBV4-2 and TRBJ1-5, with D possibly being TRBD1 (5 bases). Germline CDR1 reads LGHNA; CDR2 reads YNFKEQ. The CDR3 has 17 residues. Trimming removed 2 bases at V and 1 base at J, with 15 bases between. The CDR3 loop is CASSQKFQGLSNQPQHF. The CDR3 coding sequence is TGTGCCAGCAGCCAAAAGTTCCAGGGATTGAGCAATCAGCCCCAGCATTTT.

The chain carries TRBV4-3 and TRBJ1-2; the D gene is possibly TRBD1 (6 bases). With 4 bases removed from V and 3 bases from J, the gap between germline ends came to 15 bases. The CDR3 covers 15 residues. Germline V gene data show CDR1 as LGHNA and CDR2 as YSLEER. The CDR3 bases are TGCGCCAGCAGCCTCGGGACACTACCCCACTATGGCTACACCTTC. It is translated as CASSLGTLPHYGYTF.

The genes are TRBV5-4 and TRBJ2-5; 10 nucleotides match TRBD2. Germline loops: CDR1 SGHNT, CDR2 YYREEE (reference sequence). The CDR3 covers 16 residues. V dropped 2 bases and J dropped 4; count of bases not matched to a gene: 8. Here the CDR3 reads CASSLGSGGAIETQYF. CDR3 bases: TGTGCCAGCAGCTTAGGGAGCGGGGGGGCCATAGAGACCCAGTACTTC.

This chain links TRBV7-2 with TRBJ1-6, with a weak D call TRBD1 (5 bases). CDR1 SGHTA and CDR2 FQGNSA come from the germline V gene. V dropped 2 bases and J dropped 1 base, with 9 bases sitting between them. CDR3 length equals 16 residues. CDR3 region: CASSLQGNSYNSPLHF. CDR3 coding DNA: TGTGCCAGCAGCTTACAGGGAAATTCCTATAATTCACCCCTCCACTTT. The complete variable domain, with remaining parts taken from reference TRBV7-2 and TRBJ1-6, reads GAGVSQSPSNKVTEKGKDVELRCDPISGHTALYWYRQSLGQGLEFLIYFQGNSAPDKSGLPSDRFSAERTGGSVSTLTIQRTQQEDSAVYLCASSLQGNSYNSPLHFGNGTRLTVT.

The rearrangement joins TRBV9 to TRBJ2-1, with TRBD1 identical over 11 bases. The CDR3 covers 14 residues. V shed 3 bases and J 7 bases; nucleotides not matched to a gene: 3. Germline CDR1 reads SGDLS; CDR2 reads YYNGEE. The CDR3 protein is CASSAWDRGNEQFF. The CDR3 DNA reads TGTGCCAGCAGCGCTTGGGACAGGGGGAATGAGCAGTTCTTC.

V gene TRBV27 combines with J gene TRBJ1-2; 7 nucleotides match TRBD1. The ends lost 6 bases at V and 4 bases at J; junction bases unmatched: 14. CDR3 length equals 16 residues. Germline V lookup: CDR1 MNHEY, CDR2 SMNVEV (reference sequence). The CDR3 sequence: CASRPPFGRDSYGYTF. The CDR3 region has the DNA TGTGCCAGCAGGCCTCCGTTTGGCCGGGACAGCTATGGCTACACCTTC.

The V gene is TRBV4-2, the J gene TRBJ2-7; 8 bases map to TRBD1. The germline CDR1 and CDR2 sequences are LGHNA and YNFKEQ. V lost 3 bases, J lost 4 bases, and 11 bases stayed unmatched. There are 16 residues in the CDR3. CDR3 DNA: TGTGCCAGCAGCCAGTTAGGACAGGGATCGAATTACGAGCAGTACTTC. Its translation is CASSQLGQGSNYEQYF.

A few counts support this clone. The chain combines TRBV6-1 with TRBJ2-7; D ambiguous. The germline V gene has CDR1 MNHNS and CDR2 SASEGT. V lost 2 bases, J lost 2 bases, and 7 bases lay in between. The CDR3 totals 13 residues. The CDR3 coding sequence is TGTGCCAGCAGTGAAACGGGCACCTACGAGCAGTACTTC. Translation: CASSETGTYEQYF.

This clone showed up just a few times. The V and J genes are TRBV15 and TRBJ1-1; D gene ambiguous. There are 14 residues in the CDR3. The V gene's germline CDR1 is LNHNV and CDR2 YYDKDF (reference sequence). The V gene lost 5 bases and the J gene lost 3 bases, with 13 bases spanning the gap. In DNA, the CDR3 is TGTGCCACCAGCTTTCACGTCAGAGACACTGAAGCTTTCTTT. Its protein product is CATSFHVRDTEAFF.

The chain is built from TRBV27 and TRBJ2-1; the match to TRBD2 covers 7 bases. V lost 4 bases and J lost 1; bases outside the gene matches: 4. This CDR3 has 15 amino acids. Looked up from germline, CDR1 is MNHEY and CDR2 is SMNVEV (reference sequence). DNA of the CDR3: TGTGCCAGCAGTTCAGGGCGGGGGTCCTACAATGAGCAGTTCTTC. The encoded protein is CASSSGRGSYNEQFF.